One sample yielded the 28 T cell receptor beta chains listed below, sequenced in a study of regulatory T cells in long-lasting Graves disease. iRepertoire HTBI primers and Arm-PCR of CDR3 regions built TCR beta libraries. TCRdb fed the multiplex PCR reads into MiXCR, producing one record per CDR3 protein. The sample holds 450,000 or so distinct CDR3 sequences, less than 25% seen once. Time point defined: persistent/refractory GD, antithyroid drugs over 5 years with positive TRAb. The TCR library used RNA extracted from PBMCs. Specimen: peripheral blood mononuclear cells (PBMCs), collected when the disease was refractory, from a patient treated with antithyroid drugs. The receptors were gathered from a female donor with Graves disease.

This clonotype has ten or more counts. This chain connects TRBV6-1 to TRBJ2-2; TRBD2 agrees at 8 bases. J lost 2 bases, V lost 7 bases, and 9 bases had no gene match. Germline V gives CDR1 MNHNS, CDR2 SASEGT. The CDR3 has 16 amino acids. The CDR3: CASIPYSGKNTGELFF. The CDR3, as DNA: TGTGCCAGCATTCCATATAGCGGGAAAAACACCGGGGAGCTGTTTTTT.

This clonotype has just a few counts. V usage is TRBV5-1 and J usage is TRBJ1-1; 9 positions match TRBD1. This CDR3 spans 15 amino acids. J gave up 3 bases and V 3 bases, and 6 bases lay outside the gene matches. Germline-derived CDR1 and CDR2 are SGHRS and YFSETQ. CDR3 in amino acids: CASSWGGTGHTEAFF. The CDR3 DNA follows: TGCGCCAGCAGCTGGGGCGGGACAGGGCACACTGAAGCTTTCTTT.

This clonotype was picked up many times. The genes are TRBV10-3 and TRBJ1-4; D ambiguous. V lost 3 bases to trimming and J lost 8 bases, with 10 bases between them. Germline CDR1 is ENHRY and CDR2 is SYGVKD. This CDR3 contains 13 residues. CDR3: CAISDTDGEKLFF. The CDR3 DNA is TGTGCCATCAGTGATACGGACGGAGAAAAACTGTTTTTT.

This clonotype has ten or more counts. The chain has TRBV20-1 and TRBJ2-5; tentatively, D is TRBD2 (5 bases). The V end was cut by 1 base, the J end by 6 bases, with 12 bases between. The CDR3 runs 13 residues. Germline assignment: CDR1 DFQATT and CDR2 SNEGSKA (reference sequence). The CDR3 sequence: CSARGPPGKTQYF. The CDR3 nucleotides are TGCAGTGCTAGAGGACCCCCCGGGAAGACCCAGTACTTC.

This clonotype was counted between two and nine times. The rearrangement joins TRBV7-6 to TRBJ2-2; TRBD2 matches 10 bases. This CDR3 has 19 residues. CDR1 is SGHVS, CDR2 FNYEAQ, per germline. Trimming cost V 2 bases and J 5 bases; bases outside gene matches: 14. Here the CDR3 reads CASSLWRLAGAPRTGELFF. CDR3 in DNA: TGTGCCAGCAGCTTATGGCGTCTAGCGGGGGCCCCGAGGACCGGGGAGCTGTTTTTT.

The table lists this clonotype with many counts. V and J are TRBV7-8 and TRBJ1-1; D is ambiguous. Trimming took off 5 bases at V and 0 bases at J, with 10 bases between the two ends. CDR1 and CDR2 from the germline V gene are SGHVS and FQNEAQ. CDR3 length equals 14 residues. The CDR3 loop is CASSPGILNTEAFF. In nucleotides, the CDR3 is TGTGCCAGCAGCCCGGGAATCTTGAACACTGAAGCTTTCTTT.

The chain is built from TRBV10-3 and TRBJ1-3; no reliable D call. The CDR3 length is 13 residues. CDR1 and CDR2 (germline): ENHRY, SYGVKD. Trimming left V 8 bases short and J 0 bases short, with 8 bases between. For the CDR3, the DNA is TGTGCCATCTCGAGTGCCTCTGGAAACACCATATATTTT. Translated: CAISSASGNTIYF.

This clonotype was counted at least ten times. This sequence joins TRBV7-9 and TRBJ1-2; D is unresolved. Germline CDR1 SEHNR, CDR2 FQNEAQ (reference sequence). The CDR3 is 12 amino acids. Trimming stripped 8 bases from V and 7 bases from J, with 14 bases between. CDR3 in amino acids: CASANDRVGYTF. The CDR3 nucleotides read TGTGCCAGCGCCAACGATAGGGTTGGCTACACCTTC.

This chain joins TRBV5-1 and TRBJ1-1, with D unresolved. Germline V gives CDR1 SGHRS, CDR2 YFSETQ. Trimming took 4 bases from V and 10 from J, leaving 17 bases between them. The length of the CDR3 is 13 residues. In DNA, the CDR3 is TGCGCCAGCAGCCCACCGAGCGGATGGGGAGCTTTCTTT. Amino acid sequence: CASSPPSGWGAFF.

V and J are TRBV29-1 and TRBJ2-6, with D hard to call. Germline V lookup: CDR1 SQVTM, CDR2 ANQGSEA. The CDR3 is made up of 12 amino acids. V dropped 5 bases and J dropped 10 bases, with 12 bases sitting between them. CDR3 amino acids: CSVMGRPNVLTF. The CDR3, as DNA: TGCAGCGTTATGGGCAGGCCAAACGTCCTGACTTTC.

This CDR3 is CASSQDNSGSGNEQFF. CDR3 nucleotides: TGTGCCAGCAGCCAAGATAATAGCGGGAGTGGCAATGAGCAGTTCTTC. V is TRBV3-1 and J is TRBJ2-1, with 9 nucleotides matching TRBD2. The CDR3 runs to 16 residues. The V segment lost 0 bases and the J segment 6 bases; nucleotides outside the gene matches: 6. Germline CDR1 reads LGHDT; CDR2 reads YNNKEL (reference sequence).

This clonotype occurred many times. The genes are TRBV6-5 and TRBJ2-7; tentatively, D is TRBD1 (6 bases). Per germline, CDR1 MNHEY and CDR2 SVGAGI. CDR3 length: 15 residues. Deletions cut 2 bases from V and 2 bases from J, with 13 bases between. Written as DNA, the CDR3 is TGTGCCAGCAGTTACCTCGGGACACAGACCTACGAGCAGTACTTC. Encoded protein: CASSYLGTQTYEQYF.

In this sample, this clonotype turned up many times. This chain connects TRBV7-3 to TRBJ2-2; the D gene is possibly TRBD1 (6 bases). This CDR3 contains 13 residues. Germline CDR1 is SGHTA and CDR2 is FQGTGA. Trimming cost V 6 bases and J 6 bases, with 11 bases left between them. In DNA, the CDR3 is TGTGCCAGCAGTTTGACAGGACCCGGGGAGCTGTTTTTT. Translated, it gives CASSLTGPGELFF.

This clonotype was observed a few times. An end of the junction does not agree with germline; a read error may underlie this. The chain has TRBV5-4 and TRBJ2-7, with D tentatively TRBD1 or TRBD2 (7 bases each). Looked up from germline, CDR1 is SGHNT and CDR2 is YYREEE (reference sequence). CDR3 length: 14 amino acids. As DNA, the CDR3 is TGTGCTAGCAGCGGGATACAGGGGTCCTACGAGCAGTACTTC. Encoded protein: CASSGIQGSYEQYF.

This clonotype has a count of ten or more. The CDR3 reads CASSYSKSLGTEAFF. CDR3 sequence (DNA): TGTGCCAGCAGTTACTCGAAATCCCTGGGCACTGAAGCTTTCTTT. The V and J genes are TRBV6-5 and TRBJ1-1; D is unclear. The V end was cut by 0 bases, the J end by 4 bases, with 12 bases between. Germline V gene data show CDR1 as MNHEY and CDR2 as SVGAGI. The CDR3 spans 15 residues.

The V call is TRBV27, the J call TRBJ2-7; 7 bases fit TRBD1. This CDR3 is built from 14 residues. Germline V gene data show CDR1 as MNHEY and CDR2 as SMNVEV (reference sequence). Trimming at V came to 5 bases and at J to 2 bases, leaving 6 bases not matched to a gene. The CDR3 coding sequence is TGTGCCAGCAGTACGGGGACAGACCCCTACGAGCAGTACTTC. It codes for CASSTGTDPYEQYF.

The genes are TRBV28 and TRBJ1-2; D is perhaps TRBD1 (6 bases). CDR3 length: 15 residues. The V and J ends lost 6 bases and 2 bases respectively, with 16 bases between them. CDR1 MDHEN and CDR2 SYDVKM come from the germline V gene. DNA for the CDR3: TGTGCCAGCAGCGAGGGACACCCGCGGAACTATGGCTACACCTTC. Protein: CASSEGHPRNYGYTF.

This clonotype was counted at least ten times. The chain recombines TRBV24-1 with TRBJ1-1; TRBD1 agrees at 7 bases. V shed 12 bases, J shed 0 bases, and the junction held 9 bases outside the gene matches. Per the germline V gene, CDR1 is KGHDR and CDR2 is SFDVKD. The CDR3 runs 14 residues. CDR3 in amino acids: CAPHGGQMNTEAFF. CDR3 in DNA: TGTGCCCCTCACGGGGGACAGATGAACACTGAAGCTTTCTTT.

This clonotype was picked up a small number of times. The chain recombines TRBV7-6 with TRBJ2-2; D is unresolved. The V and J ends lost 3 bases and 0 bases respectively, with 20 bases between them. CDR3 length equals 19 residues. Germline V gene data show CDR1 as SGHVS and CDR2 as FNYEAQ. CDR3 bases: TGTGCCAGCAGCTTTCCTACCTCCCGGCAGCCTGCGAACACCGGGGAGCTGTTTTTT. Amino acids: CASSFPTSRQPANTGELFF.

The V call is TRBV25-1, the J call TRBJ2-1; the match to TRBD2 covers 13 bases. V gave up 5 bases and J gave up 8 bases; unmatched junction bases: 15. The CDR3 has 18 residues. Germline V gene data show CDR1 as MGHDK and CDR2 as SYGVNS. The DNA for the CDR3 is TGTGCCAGCAGTCTACCTTTGGGACTAGCGGGAACTGAGGATGAGCAGTTCTTC. It is translated as CASSLPLGLAGTEDEQFF.

As concerns this clonotype: This could be a read error, since a much larger clone is one nucleotide away. The chain links TRBV2 to TRBJ1-1; TRBD1 agrees at 10 bases. From germline, CDR1 is SNHLY and CDR2 FYNNEI. There are 12 residues in the CDR3. Written as DNA, the CDR3 is TGTGCCGCAGGGACAGGGGACACTAAAGCTTTCTTT. It yields the protein CAAGTGDTKAFF.

This clonotype was detected many times. V usage is TRBV25-1 and J usage is TRBJ1-5, with 8 nucleotides matching TRBD1. The CDR3 contains 16 residues. Germline V CDR1 and CDR2: MGHDK, SYGVNS. Trimming removed 4 bases from V and 3 bases from J; junction bases left unmatched: 8. As DNA, the CDR3 is TGTGCCAGCAGTGTTCCGGGACAGGCTTTCAATCAGCCCCAGCATTTT. Amino acids: CASSVPGQAFNQPQHF.

This chain uses TRBV20-1 with TRBJ2-7; 12 bases align to TRBD2. The trim removed 2 bases at V and 1 base at J, leaving 3 bases unmatched. Germline V CDR1 and CDR2: DFQATT, SNEGSKA (reference sequence). The CDR3 has 15 residues. CDR3 region: CSARRTSGISYEQYF. The CDR3 region has the DNA TGCAGTGCTAGAAGGACTAGCGGGATATCCTACGAGCAGTACTTC.

This clonotype was seen a handful of times. This rearrangement joins TRBV9 to TRBJ2-5; tentative D call: TRBD2 (6 bases). The V gene's germline CDR1 is SGDLS and CDR2 YYNGEE. Trimming took off 3 bases at V and 4 bases at J, with 16 bases between the two ends. The CDR3 covers 15 residues. Here the CDR3 DNA reads TGTGCCAGCAGCGGGACGGGGAGGACTCGAGAGACCCAGTACTTC. This gives the protein CASSGTGRTRETQYF. Drawing the rest from reference TRBV9 and TRBJ2-5, the complete variable domain is DSGVTQTPKHLITATGQRVTLRCSPRSGDLSVYWYQQSLDQGLQFLIQYYNGEERAKGNILERFSAQQFPDLHSELNLSSLELGDSALYFCASSGTGRTRETQYFGPGTRLLVL.

This clonotype was counted many times. V is TRBV29-1 and J is TRBJ1-2; D is perhaps TRBD1 (5 bases). V dropped 0 bases and J dropped 12 bases, with 20 bases sitting between them. The CDR3 sequence is 14 residues long. Germline CDR1 is SQVTM and CDR2 is ANQGSEA. CDR3 DNA sequence: TGCAGCGTTGAAGATGGGGGTTTTGGCAGTCTTCACACCTTC. It codes for CSVEDGGFGSLHTF.

A few counts support this clonotype. J is TRBJ1-2 and V is TRBV29-1; D perhaps matches TRBD1 (5 bases). The CDR3 contains 14 residues. Trimming took off 2 bases at V and 3 bases at J, with 13 bases between the two ends. The germline CDR1 and CDR2 sequences are SQVTM and ANQGSEA. The CDR3 bases are TGCAGCGTTGAACTGGGGCTAGATTACTATGGCTACACCTTC. It codes for CSVELGLDYYGYTF. The whole variable domain, remainder taken from reference TRBV29-1 and TRBJ1-2, is SAVISQKPSRDICQRGTSLTIQCQVDSQVTMMFWYRQQPGQSLTLIATANQGSEATYESGFVIDKFPISRPNLTFSTLTVSNMSPEDSSIYLCSVELGLDYYGYTFGSGTRLTVV.

This clonotype was detected ten times or more. This chain connects TRBV3-1 to TRBJ2-7, with 11 positions matching TRBD2. V lost 7 bases and J lost 2; bases outside the gene matches: 4. The CDR3 has 14 amino acids. Germline-derived CDR1 and CDR2 are LGHDT and YNNKEL (reference sequence). Here the CDR3 DNA reads TGTGCCAGCACCCATAGCGGGAGGGCCTACGAGCAGTACTTC. The encoded protein is CASTHSGRAYEQYF.

This clonotype was observed at least ten times. This chain uses TRBV3-1 with TRBJ2-7; D might be TRBD2 (5 bases). V was trimmed by 3 bases and J by 1 base, leaving 10 bases between them. The CDR3 spans 14 residues. The germline V gene encodes CDR1 LGHDT and CDR2 YNNKEL (reference sequence). The CDR3 reads CASSHTTGSYEQYF. As DNA, the CDR3 is TGTGCCAGCAGCCATACAACGGGGTCCTACGAGCAGTACTTC.